One T cell receptor beta chain is described in this entry. This clone was found a few times. Which antigen it targets is not known. No much larger clonotype is one base removed from it; base qualities were not supplied. The protocol used for the library was the immunoSEQ multiplex PCR assay. For the multiplex PCR, a mixture combining 60 forward primers for TCR Vbeta segments and 13 reverse primers for TCR Jbeta segments was used. The CDR3 region of rearranged TCR beta genes was amplified from genomic DNA with a multiplex PCR assay. The Illumina HiSeq System was used to sequence the amplified TCR beta libraries as 87-base-pair reads. On the study's bioinformatics: A later analysis tallied approximately 87 million unique TCR beta chains across the 650 to 750 repertoires, and some 10 million of those chains were shared by two or more donors. A nearest-neighbor algorithm error-corrected the raw reads and collapsed the reads into unique sequences, merging closely related sequences to remove PCR and sequencing errors. CDR3 sequences were aligned to IMGT reference sequences to assign V, D and J gene segments. Each retained sequence needed at least a six-nucleotide match to both a V gene segment and a J gene segment. A rearrangement was called productive if the CDR3 had no stop codons and remained in frame with V and J, and every other rearrangement was called non-productive. CDR3 was defined by IMGT convention, running from the second conserved V-encoded cysteine to the conserved J-encoded phenylalanine. The earlier analysis of about 620 of the donors excluded sequences that lacked an unambiguous match to a single V gene segment. An earlier analysis of a few hundred of the donors classified V segments as functional when productive rearrangements were above 56.7% and as segregating when the standard deviation between donors was above 5%. A statistical classification framework was developed to diagnose cytomegalovirus status using the catalog of TCR beta chain sequences. In a later analysis, V and J genes were assigned by comparing TCR nucleotide sequences against IMGT/GENE-DB human TR gene sequences. Using the TCRdist pipeline, a later analysis assigned CDR3 sequences along with most-parsimonious VDJ recombination scenarios. In a later analysis, each TCR beta chain was defined by its CDR3 amino acid sequence together with its V-gene family, and reads lacking a unique V-gene family were excluded. In a later analysis, around 600 highly shared, low-generation-probability nucleotide sequences were removed to address suspected cross-contamination and a sequencing artifact. In a later analysis, a clonal expansion index was calculated for each public chain from normalized within-repertoire ranks of inferred template counts. In a later analysis, generation probabilities were computed with a VDJ recombination model fitted to out-of-frame rearrangements, and the resulting probabilities were checked against IGoR. Hypergeometric tests were used in a later analysis to score TCR-TCR, TCR-HLA and TCR-CMV co-occurrence, with a repertoire-size bias correction applied to the TCR pairs. A later analysis estimated false discovery rates by permuting HLA or CMV assignments 20 times. A later analysis grouped co-occurring TCRs with DBSCAN, adding TCRdist sequence similarity when clustering within HLA-allele-positive subsets. Co-occurrence clustering excluded repertoires with fewer than 30,000 or more than 120,000 public chains, plus five with anomalous nucleotide sharing. TCRdb mirrors the immuneACCESS table, restricted to in-frame sequences. Some clones are absent from its copies; in checked studies, under half trace to an unresolved V gene, and the reason for the others is unknown. D and trimming come from the DNA, and the V and J calls and clone size come from that table. This sample has roughly 100,000 clones in its table, and around 60% of those were observed once. Together, the top ten hold approximately 3.9% of the sample.

This sample was taken from a study of cytomegalovirus exposure and HLA in healthy donors (TCRdb year 2017). A note on the overall study: In an earlier analysis of approximately 640 of the donors, approximately 300 Gb of sequence data and some 120 million unique TCR beta sequences from some 170 million T cells were reported. Rather than drawing on any new phenotypic data, the later analysis identified candidate immune exposures from TCR beta sequences and the way those sequences occurred across donors. Typing coverage varied by locus: roughly 629-640 donors for A, B, C, DRB1 and DQB1; some 520 for DQA1; some 610 for DPA1; 450 to 480 for DPB1. Across some 400 genotyped donors of the cohort, an average of approximately 240,000 unique TCR beta nucleotide sequences per donor were sequenced, and roughly 17% of those sequences were non-productive. Roughly five DR-DQ haplotypes were handled as single units for association and clustering, since linkage in the cohort was strong. Around 320 gigabases of sequencing data and roughly 90 million unique TCR sequences were included in an early release covering several hundred HLA-typed donors. Genome-wide SNP genotypes for about three fifths of the 666 donors were used in a later genetic analysis, which treated that subset as a discovery cohort. HLA typing included class I and class II loci at four-digit resolution. The study aimed to test whether signatures of past pathogen exposure could be identified by cataloging public T cell receptors. Donor age, sex, ethnicity and CMV serostatus were compiled alongside the repertoire data. To study patterns of TCR occurrence, a later analysis re-analyzed previously published TCR beta repertoires from around 670 donors and added high-resolution HLA genotyping. Of the 398 genotyped donors, approximately 81% were placed in the genetic ancestry cluster associated with self-reported Caucasian donors. To decide whether each TCR beta V gene segment behaved as functional or pseudogenic, an earlier analysis of 587 of the donors relied on high-throughput TCR beta sequencing. The study used immunosequencing to profile the T cell repertoires of approximately 690 subjects and linked those repertoires to cytomegalovirus serostatus. High-throughput TCR immunosequencing, statistical association of individual TCRs with disease status, and machine learning were combined to predict cytomegalovirus infection status. Every repertoire in the discovery cohort had been generated on one and the same sequencing platform. Along with the roughly 700-subject first cohort, a separate validation cohort of some 130 different subjects was used. The investigation overall reported the following: According to a later genetic analysis, donors in an Asian-associated ancestry cluster had fewer N-insertions in productive TCRs than the approximately 670-donor mean. Because HLA typing was missing for some donors at each locus, association tests included only the typed subset. The classifier was reported to diagnose cytomegalovirus status with high specificity and sensitivity in both the original and validation cohorts. Because the 87-base-pair reads could not distinguish some IMGT-functional V segments, including TRBV6-2 and TRBV6-3, those segments were excluded. This cohort had only TCR beta chains sequenced, and the lack of alpha or paired-chain data limited which features could be detected. At a false discovery rate of 0.05, a later analysis linked under 20,000 TCR beta sequences to specific HLA alleles. Broadly in line with IMGT annotations, most TCR beta V segments showed up in productive rearrangements about 87% or about 30% of the time in an earlier analysis of approximately 600 of the donors. When HLA alleles, especially DR and DQ, strongly co-occurred, TCR associations were difficult to assign to individual alleles. A further reported finding was that TCR beta sequences accurately predicted the HLA-A and HLA-B alleles for most subjects in the first cohort. The earlier analysis of nearly 600 of the donors excluded 15 to 20 rarely observed V segments, including chromosome 9 orphons, because counts were too low. While some public TCRs were present in many individuals, most TCR sequences turned up only very rarely across donors. According to a later analysis, parvovirus B19, influenza, CMV and Epstein-Barr virus appeared linked to several top co-occurrence clusters. An association between a missense DCLRE1C variant and V-gene and J-gene trimming of TCR beta chains was found in a later genetic analysis and replicated in an independent cohort. A cluster of highly shared sequence variants was judged likely to be a technical artifact of the sequencing pipeline. A few of the identified cytomegalovirus-associated TCR beta chains were confirmed in vitro to be specific for cytomegalovirus antigens. CMV serostatus was the only immune exposure information available for the cohort. Linkage disequilibrium might explain the correlated functional status among segregating V segments, but an unknown experimental factor could not be excluded. In a later analysis, TCR association rates were found to vary across HLA loci, with the most associated TCRs seen for DRB1 alleles and the fewest for HLA-C alleles. A later analysis found that most CMV-associated TCR beta chains appeared HLA-restricted, with HLA associations seemingly driven largely by CMV exposure. Sequencing depth was assumed to be roughly uniform across donors in the presence/absence analyses, though that assumption may not hold. It was suggested by the authors that the approach could potentially be generalized to other disease states and immunological phenotypes. The study listed 164 TCR beta chains as associated with cytomegalovirus. Compared with equally common non-associated chains, HLA-associated TCR beta chains in a later analysis were more clonally expanded and had lower generation probabilities.

The cohort was made up of 500 to 800 healthy bone marrow donors. Cohort members were all nominally healthy when sampled, although unrecorded immune exposures were likely present. The donor tested CMV seropositive, placing the donor among the 289 seropositive members of the cohort. A peripheral blood sample was collected from each donor, and TCR beta sequencing was performed on peripheral blood mononuclear cells. The Qiagen DNeasy Blood Extraction Kit was used to extract genomic DNA from the blood cell samples. The germline V gene (reference sequence) provides CDR1 SEHNR and CDR2 FQNEAQ. CDR3 length: 14 amino acids, cysteine to phenylalanine. Only CDR3 DNA remains: 42 bases, in frame from the first base. Between the V and J ends, shortened by 4 bases and 5 bases respectively, the junction contains 14 bases.

Sequenced material: PBMCs. The rearranged chain carries TRBV7-9 and TRBJ1-1; perhaps TRBD1 is the D gene, with 5 bases matching. The receptor was derived from a man aged 25-45 years in good health and CMV-seropositive. The nucleotide sequence reads TGTGCCAGCAGCTCCCCTTCGGGGACTACTGAAGCTTTCTTT. Translated, it reads CASSSPSGTTEAFF. The entire variable domain, with the stretches around the CDR3 drawn from the reference TRBV7-9 and TRBJ1-1 proteins, is DTGVSQNPRHKITKRGQNVTFRCDPISEHNRLYWYRQTLGQGPEFLTYFQNEAQLEKSRLLSDRFSAERPKGSFSTLEIQRTEQGDSAMYLCASSSPSGTTEAFFGQGTRLTVV.